These T cell receptor beta chains were read from a single sample in a study of blood T cells in healthy people across ages. MiXCR was run by TCRdb on the 5' RACE reads, yielding one entry per CDR3 protein. The table has about 690,000 distinct CDR3 sequences, 40% to 45% seen once. The source material was blood. These receptors originate from a man of 80 years or more in good health. CDR3s include the opening cysteine and the closing phenylalanine or tryptophan. Fields, in order: V gene, clone size, J gene, D gene, CDR3 DNA, CDR3 protein. D genes are given only for firm matches. Expanded clones get a size class; other rows say once, few or many, or leave the size out.

TRBV29-1	few	TRBJ1-1	TRBD1	TGCAGCGCAAGACCGGGACAGGGCACTGAAGCTTTCTTT	CSARPGQGTEAFF
TRBV7-2	few	TRBJ2-7	TRBD1	TGTGCCAGTCACCCCGGGACAGGGTTGTACGAGCAGTACTTC	CASHPGTGLYEQYF
TRBV5-1	few	TRBJ2-1	NA	TGCGCCAGCAGCTTGCAGGGGGGCCGAGAGAATGAGCAGTTCTTC	CASSLQGGRENEQFF
TRBV4-2	NA	TRBJ1-6	NA	TGTGCCAGCAGCCAAGATACCGATTCACCCCCCCACTTT	CASSQDTDSPPHF
TRBV5-4	few	TRBJ2-7	TRBD2	TGTGCCAGCAGCTCACGACTAGCGGGAGGACCAAGCGAGCAGTACTTC	CASSSRLAGGPSEQYF
TRBV30	NA	TRBJ2-2	NA	TGTGCGGCTAGAGATGGGCCCGGGGAGCTGTTTTTT	CAARDGPGELFF
TRBV7-3	few	TRBJ2-4	TRBD2	TGTGCCAGCAGCGAGGGAGGGGTCAAAAACATTCAGTACTTC	CASSEGGVKNIQYF
TRBV15	once	TRBJ2-1	TRBD2	TGTGCCACCAGCAGGCCGGGACTAGCGGGAGGGGAGCAGTTCTTC	CATSRPGLAGGEQFF
TRBV29-1	NA	TRBJ1-1	NA	TGCAGCGCCCAGACACGGGGGGACACTGAAGCTTTCTTT	CSAQTRGDTEAFF
TRBV5-6	NA	TRBJ2-7	NA	TGTGCCAGCAGCGCCGGACAGTCACTCTACGAGCAGTACTTC	CASSAGQSLYEQYF
TRBV20-1	NA	TRBJ2-3	NA	TGCAGTGCTAGAGATATTGAAGAGCCCACCTGGGGCAGGCATACGCAGTATTTT	CSARDIEEPTWGRHTQYF
TRBV7-2	few	TRBJ2-3	TRBD2	TGTGCCAGCAGCTCACTAGCGGGGTATACGCAGTATTTT	CASSSLAGYTQYF
TRBV4-3	NA	TRBJ2-7	TRBD2	TGCGCCAGCAGCCAGGGGATAGCGGGAAATTCCTACGAGCAGTACTTC	CASSQGIAGNSYEQYF
TRBV29-1	many	TRBJ2-6	TRBD1	TGCAGCGTACCCACAGGGGCCCTAAGCTCTGGGGCCAACGTCCTGACTTTC	CSVPTGALSSGANVLTF
TRBV5-1	few	TRBJ2-1	TRBD1	TGCGCCAGCAGCTTGGAACAGGGGGCGATTTCGAACAATGAGCAGTTCTTC	CASSLEQGAISNNEQFF
TRBV9	NA	TRBJ2-5	TRBD1	TGTGCCAGCAGCTCCAGCAGGGGGATACAAAGGGAGACCCAGTACTTC	CASSSSRGIQRETQYF
TRBV6-2/TRBV6-3	NA	TRBJ2-7	TRBD1	TGTGCCAGCAGTTACTCTGTTTTGGCGAGACAGGGGGCTTACGAGCAGTACTTC	CASSYSVLARQGAYEQYF
TRBV3-1	NA	TRBJ2-1	NA	TGTGCCAGCAGCCTTCTACAGGCCCATGAGCAGTTCTTC	CASSLLQAHEQFF
TRBV6-2/TRBV6-3	NA	TRBJ2-3	NA	TGTGCCAGCAGAGGGGCCAGCTCCATCACAGATACGCAGTATTTT	CASRGASSITDTQYF
TRBV20-1	NA	TRBJ2-1	TRBD2	TGCAGTGCTAGACCCTTTGCGGGGGATGAGCAGTTCTTC	CSARPFAGDEQFF
TRBV29-1	few	TRBJ2-2	TRBD2	TGCAGCGTTGAAGGGACTAGCGTTGATGTAATGAATCCCGGGGAGCTGTTTTTT	CSVEGTSVDVMNPGELFF
TRBV21-1	NA	TRBJ2-7	NA	TGTGCCAGCACCCAGGACACTAATTCCTACGAGCAGTACTTC	CASTQDTNSYEQYF
TRBV12-3/TRBV12-4	NA	TRBJ2-5	TRBD2	TGTGCCAGCAGTTTAGGTATCACTAGCGGGGGGGCGCGAGAGACCTGGTACTTC	CASSLGITSGGARETWYF
TRBV20-1	few	TRBJ2-7	TRBD2	TGCAGTGCTAGAGTACTAGCGGGCGAGCAGTACTTC	CSARVLAGEQYF
TRBV27	NA	TRBJ2-5	NA	TGTGCCAGCAGCACTCGGAGAGGGAACAGGGAGACCCAGTACTTC	CASSTRRGNRETQYF
TRBV29-1	NA	TRBJ1-2	NA	TGCAGCGTTGAAGGGGTTGGGCGCCACTATGGCTACACCTTC	CSVEGVGRHYGYTF
TRBV4-2	few	TRBJ2-5	NA	TGTGCCAGCAGCCGTCTGTTGGAGGACGGGACCCAGTACTTC	CASSRLLEDGTQYF
TRBV4-2	NA	TRBJ1-1	NA	TGTGCCAGTAGCCAGGAGGGAGTGGACACTGAAGCTTTCTTT	CASSQEGVDTEAFF
TRBV20-1	NA	TRBJ2-1	TRBD2	TGCAGAGTAGCGGGCCACCAAGAGACCCAGTTCTTC	CRVAGHQETQFF
TRBV20-1	NA	TRBJ1-2	TRBD1	TGCAGTGCTGACCGGGACAGGGAGCGAGGGAACTATGGCTACACCTTC	CSADRDRERGNYGYTF
TRBV18	NA	TRBJ2-7	TRBD1	TGTGCCAGCTCACCAGACCGGGACAGACCCTACGAGCAGTACTTC	CASSPDRDRPYEQYF
TRBV28	NA	TRBJ2-3	NA	TGTGCCAGCAGTTCCCCCCCGGGGCAGCGTACGTATTTT	CASSSPPGQRTYF
TRBV15	NA	TRBJ2-7	TRBD1	TGTGCCACCAGGGGACAGACCTACGAGCAGTACTTC	CATRGQTYEQYF
TRBV5-1	NA	TRBJ2-7	TRBD2	TGCGCCAGCAGCTTGGTCCCAGCGGGGGGTTACGAGCAGTACTTC	CASSLVPAGGYEQYF
TRBV7-2	many	TRBJ2-7	NA	TGTGCCAGCAGTTTAGAGGGCTTAACCTACGAGCAGTACTTC	CASSLEGLTYEQYF
TRBV5-1	NA	TRBJ2-7	TRBD2	TGCGCCAGCAGCTACTTAGCGGGAGGTTCCTACGAGCAGTACTTC	CASSYLAGGSYEQYF
TRBV27	NA	TRBJ2-7	TRBD2	TGTGCCAGCAGTCCCGGGAGCGGGAGGGCCATCCCCACGCATGAGCAGTACTTC	CASSPGSGRAIPTHEQYF
TRBV9	many	TRBJ1-2	NA	TGTGCCAGCAGACCCACACCCTCAAGTAACTATGGCTACACCTTC	CASRPTPSSNYGYTF
TRBV4-2	NA	TRBJ2-1	TRBD2	TGTGCCAGCAGCCAAGAGCCTAGCGGGGTGAAGGTGCAGTTCTTC	CASSQEPSGVKVQFF
TRBV5-5	many	TRBJ2-3	NA	TGTGCCAGCAGCCTGATGGAGGGCGTTGGAGTGGCCAGCACAGATACGCAGTATTTT	CASSLMEGVGVASTDTQYF
TRBV28	NA	TRBJ2-1	NA	TGTGCCAGCAGTCGAAGTGCGGAGGATGAGCAGTTCTTC	CASSRSAEDEQFF